Below are 32 T cell receptor beta chains sequenced from a single sample in a study of blood T cell repertoires in COVID-19. Profiled with immunoSEQ multiplex PCR; TCRdb holds only in-frame clones, not every one. In the table there are over 250,000 clones, 86% of which are singletons. The sample taken for sequencing was PBMCs or T cells enriched from blood (not recorded which). Every receptor here comes from a woman younger than 35 who had recovered from COVID-19.

The rearrangement links TRBV3-1 (or the pseudogene TRBV3-2) to TRBJ2-2; 7 bases fit TRBD2. Losses at the gene ends were 1 base for V and 1 base for J; bases not matched to a gene: 6. Germline values: CDR1 LGHDT, CDR2 YNNKEL (reference sequence). This CDR3 has 17 amino acids. The CDR3 here is CASSQVGLAGNTGELFF. In nucleotides, the CDR3 is TGTGCCAGCAGCCAAGTTGGGTTAGCGGGGAACACCGGGGAGCTGTTTTTT.

This rearrangement joins TRBV5-6 to TRBJ2-7; TRBD1 agrees at 9 bases. Germline assignment: CDR1 SGHDT and CDR2 YYEEEE. CDR3 length: 15 residues. Unmatched junction bases numbered 9, after V lost 3 bases and J lost 5 bases. The CDR3 sequence: CASSSGTGWSHEQYF. The CDR3 DNA follows: TGTGCCAGCAGCTCGGGGACAGGGTGGTCTCACGAGCAGTACTTC.

This rearrangement joins TRBV5-4 to TRBJ2-7; a possible D gene is TRBD2 (6 bases). The CDR3 has 14 residues. Trimming took off 2 bases at V and 4 bases at J, with 13 bases between the two ends. In germline, CDR1 is SGHNT, CDR2 YYREEE (reference sequence). CDR3 region: CASSFGRGTYEQYF. CDR3 coding DNA: TGTGCCAGCAGCTTTGGTCGGGGGACTTACGAGCAGTACTTC. Full variable domain (remainder filled in from reference TRBV5-4 and TRBJ2-7): ETGVTQSPTHLIKTRGQQVTLRCSSQSGHNTVSWYQQALGQGPQFIFQYYREEENGRGNFPPRFSGLQFPNYSSELNVNALELDDSALYLCASSFGRGTYEQYFGPGTRLTVT.

This clone was seen a few times. J is TRBJ1-5 and V is TRBV2; possibly TRBD1 for D (5 bases). V shed 3 bases and J shed 0 bases, with 12 bases lying between them. The CDR3 has 16 residues. Germline lookup yields CDR1 SNHLY and CDR2 FYNNEI. The chain's CDR3 is CASSEGGRYSNQPQHF. For the CDR3, the DNA is TGTGCCAGCAGTGAGGGGGGTCGATATAGCAATCAGCCCCAGCATTTT.

V usage is TRBV30 and J usage is TRBJ2-7, with 10 positions matching TRBD1. Germline V gene sequence: CDR1 GTSNPN, CDR2 SVGIG (reference sequence). The CDR3 has 14 residues. Germline trimming cut 0 bases from V and 6 bases from J; bases unmatched to any gene: 5. In DNA form, the CDR3 reads TGTGCCTGGAGTGTAGGGACAGGGGCCTTCGAGCAGTACTTC. Translation gives CAWSVGTGAFEQYF.

V usage is TRBV7-9 and J usage is TRBJ1-1, with 9 bases fitting TRBD1. The V gene end was trimmed by 5 bases and the J gene end by 2 bases; junction bases not matched to a gene: 6. Germline loops: CDR1 SEHNR, CDR2 FQNEAQ (reference sequence). The CDR3 is 15 amino acids. This CDR3 reads CASSARDRVNTEAFF. CDR3 bases: TGTGCCAGCAGCGCAAGGGACAGGGTAAACACTGAAGCTTTCTTT.

This clone was counted once. The chain uses TRBV7-2 and TRBJ2-7; no clear D gene. CDR3 length: 15 amino acids. V lost 0 bases and J 2 bases, leaving 11 bases between the germline ends. Germline CDR1 reads SGHTA; CDR2 reads FQGNSA. CDR3 nucleotides: TGTGCCAGCAGCTTAGCAGCCGTGGGCCCCTACGAGCAGTACTTC. The encoded protein is CASSLAAVGPYEQYF.

The rearrangement joins TRBV29-1 to TRBJ1-1; D not resolved. The CDR3 length is 12 residues. V was cut by 1 base and J by 6 bases, with 9 bases left in between. CDR1 SQVTM and CDR2 ANQGSEA come from the germline V gene. This CDR3 is CSVEVVRAEAFF. CDR3 in DNA: TGCAGCGTTGAAGTCGTCCGGGCTGAAGCTTTCTTT.

The V and J genes are TRBV12-3 or TRBV12-4 and TRBJ1-1; no clear D. Trimming cost V 6 bases and J 3 bases, with 8 bases left between them. CDR3 size: 12 residues. CDR3 in amino acids: CASRLRDTEAFF. The CDR3 DNA follows: TGTGCCAGCAGGCTAAGAGACACTGAAGCTTTCTTT.

V is TRBV11-2 and J is TRBJ2-5, with 9 bases lining up with TRBD1. Germline CDR1 SGHAT, CDR2 FQNNGV. The V and J ends lost 4 bases and 5 bases, in that order; junction bases with no gene match: 2. CDR3 length equals 13 residues. As DNA, the CDR3 is TGTGCCAGCAGCTACACAGGGGGCGAGACCCAGTACTTC. This encodes CASSYTGGETQYF.

The CDR3 protein is CATSEGLDTGELFF. Here the CDR3 DNA reads TGTGCCACCAGTGAGGGCTTGGACACCGGGGAGCTGTTTTTT. This chain joins TRBV24-1 and TRBJ2-2, with unresolved D. There are 14 residues in the CDR3. The V end lost 4 bases, the J end lost 3 bases, and 8 bases lay between the germline ends. The V gene's germline CDR1 is KGHDR and CDR2 SFDVKD.

This chain links TRBV6-2 or TRBV6-3 with TRBJ2-7; tentative D call: TRBD1 (6 bases). Germline assignment: CDR1 MNHEY and CDR2 SVGEGT. Trimming cost V 2 bases and J 5 bases, with 13 bases left between them. This CDR3 region has 14 residues. In nucleotides, the CDR3 is TGTGCCAGCAGTTACGGTGGGGGCTTCCACGAGCAGTACTTC. Translating gives CASSYGGGFHEQYF.

Of note for this clone: Other DNA sequences in the same sample also yield this CDR3. V and J are TRBV28 and TRBJ1-2; no clear D. The CDR3 consists of 12 residues. V was trimmed by 4 bases and J by 1 base, leaving 4 bases between them. The germline V gene encodes CDR1 MDHEN and CDR2 SYDVKM. The CDR3 nucleotides are TGTGCCAGCAGTTCCGGTAACTATGGCTACACCTTC. Translation gives CASSSGNYGYTF.

The V and J genes are TRBV11-3 and TRBJ1-1; tentative D call: TRBD1 (5 bases). The germline V gene encodes CDR1 SGHNT and CDR2 YENEEA. Trimming shortened V by 4 bases and J by 5 bases, and 14 bases separated the two germline ends. This CDR3 is built from 14 residues. The CDR3 spells CASSSGFRGTEAFF. For the CDR3, the DNA is TGTGCCAGCAGCTCGGGCTTTAGGGGAACTGAAGCTTTCTTT.

This clone was picked up one time. The chain couples TRBV2 to TRBJ2-1, with 7 bases lining up with TRBD2. The CDR3 runs to 14 residues. V shed 4 bases, J shed 2 bases, and the junction held 2 bases outside the gene matches. Looked up from germline, CDR1 is SNHLY and CDR2 is FYNNEI. The CDR3 bases are TGTGCCAGCAGTGGGACTAGGGCCTACAATGAGCAGTTCTTC. Protein sequence: CASSGTRAYNEQFF.

The chain combines TRBV5-1 with TRBJ2-3, with D unresolved. This CDR3 region has 14 residues. CDR1 is SGHRS and CDR2 is YFSETQ in the germline V gene. Deletions cut 2 bases from V and 2 bases from J, with 9 bases between. The CDR3 loop reads CASSFPGTTDTQYF. CDR3 coding DNA: TGCGCCAGCAGCTTTCCGGGTACCACAGATACGCAGTATTTT.

This clone has only one observation. The chain joins TRBV7-9 to TRBJ2-7; 8 nucleotides agree with TRBD1. V shed 1 base and J 4 bases; nucleotides not matched to a gene: 12. The CDR3 covers 17 residues. CDR1 is SEHNR, CDR2 FQNEAQ, per germline (reference sequence). CDR3 loop: CASSLDLTGGGLYEQYF. CDR3 DNA: TGTGCCAGCAGCTTAGATCTTACAGGGGGTGGACTGTACGAGCAGTACTTC. Full variable domain (rest looked up from reference TRBV7-9 and TRBJ2-7): DTGVSQNPRHKITKRGQNVTFRCDPISEHNRLYWYRQTLGQGPEFLTYFQNEAQLEKSRLLSDRFSAERPKGSFSTLEIQRTEQGDSAMYLCASSLDLTGGGLYEQYFGPGTRLTVT.

The genes are TRBV5-6 and TRBJ2-7; tentatively, D is TRBD1 (6 bases). The length of the CDR3 is 18 residues. Germline lookup yields CDR1 SGHDT and CDR2 YYEEEE. Trimming removed 0 bases at V and 2 bases at J, with 21 bases between. CDR3 protein: CASSLETGSGSHAYEQYF. The DNA of the CDR3 is TGTGCCAGCAGCTTGGAGACAGGTTCGGGAAGTCATGCCTACGAGCAGTACTTC. The full variable domain, rest sourced from reference TRBV5-6 and TRBJ2-7, is DAGVTQSPTHLIKTRGQQVTLRCSPKSGHDTVSWYQQALGQGPQFIFQYYEEEERQRGNFPDRFSGHQFPNYSSELNVNALLLGDSALYLCASSLETGSGSHAYEQYFGPGTRLTVT.

This rearrangement joins TRBV7-8 to TRBJ1-3; TRBD1 agrees at 9 bases. The CDR3 loop spans 20 amino acids. From germline, CDR1 is SGHVS and CDR2 FQNEAQ. Trimming cost V 5 bases and J 4 bases; bases outside gene matches: 21. The CDR3 region is CASSTAGTGLSALFGNTIYF. CDR3 sequence (DNA): TGTGCCAGCAGCACCGCCGGGACAGGGTTATCGGCGCTTTTCGGAAACACCATATATTTT. The complete variable domain, with remaining parts taken from reference TRBV7-8 and TRBJ1-3, reads GAGVSQSPRYKVAKRGQDVALRCDPISGHVSLFWYQQALGQGPEFLTYFQNEAQLDKSGLPSDRFFAERPEGSVSTLKIQRTQQEDSAVYLCASSTAGTGLSALFGNTIYFGEGSWLTVV.

The rearrangement joins TRBV5-4 to TRBJ2-7; 8 bases are shared with TRBD2. From germline, CDR1 is SGHNT and CDR2 YYREEE (reference sequence). The CDR3 length is 11 residues. Germline trimming cut 9 bases from V and 5 bases from J; bases unmatched to any gene: 4. The CDR3 bases are TGTGCCATCTATAGCGGGAACGAGCAGTACTTC. As protein: CAIYSGNEQYF. The whole variable domain, remainder taken from reference TRBV5-4 and TRBJ2-7, is ETGVTQSPTHLIKTRGQQVTLRCSSQSGHNTVSWYQQALGQGPQFIFQYYREEENGRGNFPPRFSGLQFPNYSSELNVNALELDDSALYLCAIYSGNEQYFGPGTRLTVT.

The chain employs TRBV3-1 (or the pseudogene TRBV3-2) and TRBJ1-1; no definite D call. Germline V CDR1 and CDR2: LGHDT, YNNKEL (reference sequence). This CDR3 contains 12 residues. Trimming removed 1 base from V and 6 bases from J, with 6 bases in between. The CDR3 DNA follows: TGTGCCAGCAGCCAAGTTTCGGCTGAAGCTTTCTTT. It translates to CASSQVSAEAFF.

For this clone: The junction departs from the called germline gene at one end, perhaps through a read error. V usage is TRBV7-2 and J usage is TRBJ2-1; 11 bases line up with TRBD2. CDR3 length equals 13 residues. Germline CDR1 is SGHTA and CDR2 is FQGNSA. CDR3 coding DNA: TGTGCCAGCAGCCTAGCGGGAGGAGGCGAGCAGTTCTTC. It is translated as CASSLAGGGEQFF.

The chain joins TRBV30 to TRBJ1-6, with TRBD1 matching over 7 bases. Trimming took 4 bases from V and 8 from J; bases not matched to a gene: 8. The V gene's germline CDR1 is GTSNPN and CDR2 SVGIG (reference sequence). CDR3 size: 14 residues. This CDR3 is CAWTIGQDDSPLHF. Here the CDR3 DNA reads TGTGCCTGGACCATAGGACAGGACGATTCACCCCTCCACTTT.

V and J are TRBV19 and TRBJ2-5, with D maybe TRBD1 (6 bases). Per germline, CDR1 LNHDA and CDR2 SQIVND (reference sequence). V gave up 4 bases and J gave up 5 bases, with 14 bases separating them. The CDR3 is 14 residues long. The CDR3 DNA reads as TGTGCCAGTAGTACGCTGGACAGTGTGGAGACCCAGTACTTC. This gives the protein CASSTLDSVETQYF.

The J gene is TRBJ1-1, the V gene TRBV19; no clear D gene. The V gene lost 1 base and the J gene lost 7 bases, with 13 bases spanning the gap. Germline V lookup: CDR1 LNHDA, CDR2 SQIVND (reference sequence). There are 14 residues in the CDR3. The CDR3 bases are TGTGCCAGTAGTATAGTGGTGAGAGGGAGTGAAGCTTTCTTT. As protein: CASSIVVRGSEAFF.

This chain uses TRBV11-3 with TRBJ2-1; 7 nucleotides align to TRBD2. The V gene's germline CDR1 is SGHNT and CDR2 YENEEA. This CDR3 has 14 amino acids. Germline trimming cut 5 bases from V and 9 bases from J; bases unmatched to any gene: 10. CDR3 sequence: CASSLIAGGGEQFF. The CDR3 DNA sequence: TGTGCCAGCAGCCTAATAGCGGGCGGGGGTGAGCAGTTCTTC.

The chain is built from TRBV7-2 and TRBJ2-7, with 8 bases matching TRBD1. This CDR3 has 16 amino acids. Germline V gives CDR1 SGHTA, CDR2 FQGNSA. J was trimmed by 2 bases and V by 1 base; bases with no gene match: 7. The CDR3 DNA reads as TGTGCCAGCAGCTTAGTGTCAGGGGGCGGGCCCTACGAGCAGTACTTC. Protein sequence: CASSLVSGGGPYEQYF.

The J gene is TRBJ2-1, the V gene TRBV4-1; 10 nucleotides match TRBD2. Trimming at V came to 0 bases and at J to 8 bases, leaving 19 bases not matched to a gene. Germline values: CDR1 MGHRA, CDR2 YSYEKL. The CDR3 runs 20 residues. CDR3 amino acids: CASSQDAPSSPSGSIHEQFF. CDR3 coding DNA: TGCGCCAGCAGCCAAGACGCGCCCTCTTCCCCTAGCGGGAGTATCCATGAGCAGTTCTTC.

There are a few counts of this clone. The gene calls are TRBV7-6 and TRBJ2-7; D remains unclear. Germline CDR1 and CDR2: SGHVS and FNYEAQ. The CDR3 totals 15 residues. With 1 base removed from V and 2 bases from J, the gap between germline ends came to 12 bases. Written as DNA, the CDR3 is TGTGCCAGCAGCTTAGACCCCGGAACTACCTACGAGCAGTACTTC. Translating it yields CASSLDPGTTYEQYF.

The chain combines TRBV28 with TRBJ1-1, with 11 positions matching TRBD1. This CDR3 region has 16 residues. V was clipped by 4 bases and J by 4 bases; unmatched bases: 8. Per germline, CDR1 MDHEN and CDR2 SYDVKM. CDR3 in DNA: TGTGCCAGCAGTTCGCCGGGACAGGGGGTGGTCACTGAAGCTTTCTTT. This encodes CASSSPGQGVVTEAFF.

The chain has TRBV11-2 and TRBJ1-6; 10 nucleotides match TRBD1. Germline V gene sequence: CDR1 SGHAT, CDR2 FQNNGV. Unmatched junction bases numbered 7, after V lost 4 bases and J lost 7 bases. This CDR3 has 16 residues. CDR3 in amino acids: CASSYTGQGRNSPLHF. For the CDR3, the DNA is TGTGCCAGCAGCTATACGGGACAGGGGAGGAATTCACCCCTCCACTTT.

The V gene is TRBV11-2, the J gene TRBJ1-6; TRBD1 might be the D (6 bases). CDR1 is SGHAT, CDR2 FQNNGV, per germline. Trimming removed 0 bases from V and 14 bases from J, with 17 bases in between. The length of the CDR3 is 15 residues. This chain's CDR3 is CASSLEAGAQGALHF. CDR3 sequence (DNA): TGTGCCAGCAGCTTAGAAGCAGGGGCACAAGGGGCCCTCCACTTT.